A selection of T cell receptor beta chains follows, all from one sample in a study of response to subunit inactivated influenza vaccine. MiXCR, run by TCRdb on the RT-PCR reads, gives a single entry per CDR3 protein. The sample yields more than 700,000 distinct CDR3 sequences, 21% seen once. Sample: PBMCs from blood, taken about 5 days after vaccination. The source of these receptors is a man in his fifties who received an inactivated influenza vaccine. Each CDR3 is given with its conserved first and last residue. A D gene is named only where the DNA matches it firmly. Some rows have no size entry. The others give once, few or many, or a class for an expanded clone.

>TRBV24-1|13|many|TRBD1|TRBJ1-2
CATRDGTGGRYTF
TGTGCCACCAGAGATGGGACAGGAGGCCGCTACACCTTC
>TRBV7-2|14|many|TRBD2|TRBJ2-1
CASSLAAGVNEQFF
TGTGCCAGCAGCTTAGCGGCGGGGGTCAATGAGCAGTTCTTC
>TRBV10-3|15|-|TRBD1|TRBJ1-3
CAISESRGYGNTIYF
TGTGCCATCAGTGAATCCAGGGGGTACGGAAACACCATATATTTT
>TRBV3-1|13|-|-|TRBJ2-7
CASSPQPNHEQYF
TGTGCCAGCAGCCCCCAACCCAACCACGAGCAGTACTTC
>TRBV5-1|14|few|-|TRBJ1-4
CASSSGRDNEKLFF
TGCGCCAGCAGCTCGGGACGGGATAATGAAAAACTGTTTTTT
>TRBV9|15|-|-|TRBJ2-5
CASSVGDSNQETQYF
TGTGCCAGCAGCGTAGGGGACTCCAACCAAGAGACCCAGTACTTC
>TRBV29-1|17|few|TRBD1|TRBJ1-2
CSVGNMDRAETNYGYTF
TGCAGCGTCGGCAATATGGACAGGGCAGAGACGAACTATGGCTACACCTTC
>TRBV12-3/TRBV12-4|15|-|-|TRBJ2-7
CASSFGRVRTYEQYF
TGTGCCAGCAGTTTCGGGCGGGTACGGACCTACGAGCAGTACTTC
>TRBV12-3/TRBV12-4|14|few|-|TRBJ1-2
CASSFSGAAYGYTF
TGTGCCAGCAGTTTTTCAGGGGCGGCCTATGGCTACACCTTC
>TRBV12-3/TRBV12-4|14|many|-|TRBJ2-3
CASSLVGRTDTQYF
TGTGCCAGCAGTTTGGTGGGCCGCACAGATACGCAGTATTTT
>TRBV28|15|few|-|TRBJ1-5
CATSAATASNQPQHF
TGTGCCACCTCTGCGGCGACGGCTAGCAATCAGCCCCAGCATTTT
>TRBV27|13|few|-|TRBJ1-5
CASSLVVDQPQHF
TGTGCCAGCAGTCTAGTGGTCGATCAGCCCCAGCATTTT
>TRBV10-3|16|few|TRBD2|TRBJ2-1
CAISWLAGESVNEQFF
TGTGCCATCAGTTGGCTAGCGGGAGAATCAGTCAATGAGCAGTTCTTC
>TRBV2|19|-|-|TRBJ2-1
CASRGWGRKNPQSYNEQFF
TGTGCCAGCAGGGGGTGGGGCAGGAAAAACCCCCAGTCCTACAATGAGCAGTTCTTC
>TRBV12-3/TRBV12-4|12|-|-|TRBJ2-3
CASAGYTDTQYF
TGTGCCAGTGCGGGGTACACAGATACGCAGTATTTT
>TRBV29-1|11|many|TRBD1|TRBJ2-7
CSVQGAYEQYF
TGCAGCGTCCAGGGGGCCTACGAGCAGTACTTC
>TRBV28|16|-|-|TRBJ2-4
CASSLTGSPAKNIQYF
TGTGCCAGCAGTTTAACAGGCTCGCCAGCCAAAAACATTCAGTACTTC
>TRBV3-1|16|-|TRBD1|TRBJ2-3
CASSTGTGQGPDTQYF
TGTGCCAGCAGCACGGGGACAGGGCAAGGCCCAGATACGCAGTATTTT
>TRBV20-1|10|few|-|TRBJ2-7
CSADQYEQYF
TGCAGTGCCGACCAATACGAGCAGTACTTC
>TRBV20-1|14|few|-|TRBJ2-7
CSAQGLHRSYEQYF
TGCAGTGCTCAAGGACTTCACCGCTCCTACGAGCAGTACTTC
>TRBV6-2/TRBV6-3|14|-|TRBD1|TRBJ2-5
CASRTYRGRETQYF
TGTGCCAGCAGAACTTACAGGGGCCGGGAGACCCAGTACTTC
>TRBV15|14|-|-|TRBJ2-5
CATSSDLRDGTQYF
TGTGCCACCAGCAGCGATCTCCGCGACGGAACCCAGTACTTC
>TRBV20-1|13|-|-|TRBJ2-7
CSADTGFSYEQYF
TGCAGTGCTGACACAGGGTTTTCCTACGAGCAGTACTTC
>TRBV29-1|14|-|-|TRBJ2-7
CSESLHMSSYEQYF
TGCAGCGAGAGTTTACACATGAGCTCCTACGAGCAGTACTTC
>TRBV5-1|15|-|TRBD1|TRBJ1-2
CASSLVAGTGYGYTF
TGCGCCAGCAGCTTGGTAGCTGGGACAGGGTATGGCTACACCTTC
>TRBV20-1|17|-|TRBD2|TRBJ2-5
CSAHAIGLAGDAETQYF
TGCAGTGCCCATGCTATTGGACTAGCGGGAGATGCAGAGACCCAGTACTTC
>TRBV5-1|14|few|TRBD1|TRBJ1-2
CASSETGGNYGYTF
TGCGCCAGCAGCGAGACAGGGGGTAACTATGGCTACACCTTC
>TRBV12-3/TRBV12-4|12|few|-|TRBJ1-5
CGRGLDIQPQHF
TGTGGGAGGGGATTAGATATTCAGCCCCAGCATTTT
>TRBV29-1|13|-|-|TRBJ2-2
CSVERGYTGELFF
TGCAGCGTTGAGAGGGGCTACACCGGGGAGCTGTTTTTT
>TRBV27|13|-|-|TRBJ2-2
CASTPGPPGELFF
TGTGCCAGCACCCCTGGGCCCCCCGGGGAGCTGTTTTTT
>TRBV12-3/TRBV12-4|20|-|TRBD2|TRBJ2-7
CASSSRPGLAGGPTFYEQYF
TGTGCCAGCAGTTCCAGGCCGGGACTAGCGGGAGGACCTACCTTTTACGAGCAGTACTTC
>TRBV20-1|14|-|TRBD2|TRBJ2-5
CSADGGGASETQYF
TGCAGTGCTGATGGCGGGGGGGCCTCGGAGACCCAGTACTTC
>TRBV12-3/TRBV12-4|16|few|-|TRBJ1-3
CASSPGVQFSGNTIYF
TGTGCCAGCAGTCCGGGGGTGCAATTCTCTGGAAACACCATATATTTT
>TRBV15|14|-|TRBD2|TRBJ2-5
CATSREIESGGQYF
TGTGCCACCAGCAGAGAAATTGAATCGGGGGGTCAGTACTTC
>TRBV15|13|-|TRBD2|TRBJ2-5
CATGRTSQETQYF
TGTGCCACCGGACGGACTAGCCAAGAGACCCAGTACTTC
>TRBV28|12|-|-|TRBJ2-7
CASSTGDNEQYF
TGTGCCAGCAGTACAGGTGATAACGAGCAGTACTTC
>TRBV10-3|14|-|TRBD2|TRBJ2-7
CATGGLAGTYEQYF
TGTGCCACCGGGGGGCTAGCGGGGACCTACGAGCAGTACTTC
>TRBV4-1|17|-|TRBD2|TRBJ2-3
CASSQDRAGGVLDTQYF
TGCGCCAGCAGCCAAGATCGGGCCGGGGGGGTGTTAGATACGCAGTATTTT
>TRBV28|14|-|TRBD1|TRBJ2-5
CASAAPGTGGSQYF
TGTGCCAGCGCCGCCCCTGGGACAGGGGGTTCCCAGTACTTC
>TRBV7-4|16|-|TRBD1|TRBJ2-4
CASRPTGASAKNIQYF
TGTGCCAGCAGGCCGACAGGGGCGAGTGCCAAAAACATTCAGTACTTC
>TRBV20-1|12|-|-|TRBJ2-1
CSARDSPNEQFF
TGCAGTGCTAGGGATTCCCCCAATGAGCAGTTCTTC
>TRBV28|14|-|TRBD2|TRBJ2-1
CASSLSGNYNEQFF
TGTGCCAGCAGTTTAAGCGGGAACTACAATGAGCAGTTCTTC
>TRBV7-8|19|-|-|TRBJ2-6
CASSRWTATDWSGANVLTF
TGTGCCAGCAGCCGGTGGACGGCCACCGATTGGTCTGGGGCCAACGTCCTGACTTTC
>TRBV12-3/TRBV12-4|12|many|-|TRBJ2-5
CASSFPQETQYF
TGTGCCAGCAGTTTCCCCCAAGAGACCCAGTACTTC
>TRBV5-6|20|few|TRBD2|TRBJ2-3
CASSRHPSGLAGGRTDTQYF
TGTGCCAGCAGCCGTCATCCATCGGGACTAGCGGGGGGGCGGACAGATACGCAGTATTTT
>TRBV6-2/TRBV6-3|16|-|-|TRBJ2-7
CASSDTGTLSSYEQYF
TGTGCCAGCAGTGACACCGGGACTTTGAGCTCCTACGAGCAGTACTTC
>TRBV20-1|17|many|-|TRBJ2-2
CSAKGAGGRLSTGELFF
TGCAGTGCAAAGGGGGCGGGGGGCCGACTATCCACCGGGGAGCTGTTTTTT
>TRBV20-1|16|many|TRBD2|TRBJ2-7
CSARPARTSGSYEQYF
TGCAGTGCTAGGCCGGCGAGGACTAGCGGTTCCTACGAGCAGTACTTC
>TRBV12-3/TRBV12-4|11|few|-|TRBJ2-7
CASSKRGEQYF
TGTGCCAGCAGTAAGAGAGGCGAGCAGTACTTC
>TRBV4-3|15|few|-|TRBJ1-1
CASSRAGVMNTEAFF
TGCGCCAGCAGCCGGGCAGGGGTCATGAACACTGAAGCTTTCTTT
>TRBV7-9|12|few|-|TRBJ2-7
CASSITGNEQYF
TGTGCCAGCAGTATTACAGGGAACGAGCAGTACTTC
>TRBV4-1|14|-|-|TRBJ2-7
CASSRATVANEQYF
TGCGCCAGCAGCCGGGCGACAGTGGCCAACGAGCAGTACTTC
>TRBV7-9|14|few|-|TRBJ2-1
CASSPPGGIVEQFF
TGTGCCAGCAGCCCCCCTGGGGGGATAGTAGAGCAGTTCTTC
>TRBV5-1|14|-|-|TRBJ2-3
CASSIAAGTDTQYF
TGCGCCAGCAGCATCGCAGCGGGCACAGATACGCAGTATTTT
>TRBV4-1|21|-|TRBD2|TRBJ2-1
CASSQAGGDPTSGRASYEQFF
TGCGCCAGCAGCCAAGCCGGGGGAGATCCTACTAGCGGGAGGGCTTCTTATGAGCAGTTCTTC
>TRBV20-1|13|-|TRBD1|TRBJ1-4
CSARTTGAEKLFF
TGCAGTGCTAGAACAACAGGGGCCGAAAAACTGTTTTTT
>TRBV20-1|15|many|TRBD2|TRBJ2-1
CSAKRGTSGSNEQFF
TGCAGTGCTAAGAGGGGGACTAGCGGGAGCAATGAGCAGTTCTTC
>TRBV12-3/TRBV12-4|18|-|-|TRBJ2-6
CAISLSSGSGFGANVLTF
TGTGCCATCAGTTTAAGTTCAGGCTCGGGGTTTGGGGCCAACGTCCTGACTTTC
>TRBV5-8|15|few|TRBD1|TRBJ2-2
CASSYRDRGTGELFF
TGTGCCAGCAGCTACCGGGACAGGGGAACCGGGGAGCTGTTTTTT
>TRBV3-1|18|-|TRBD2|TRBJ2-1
CAISLTRLAGGLYNEQFF
TGTGCCATCAGCCTCACCCGACTAGCGGGAGGGTTGTACAATGAGCAGTTCTTC